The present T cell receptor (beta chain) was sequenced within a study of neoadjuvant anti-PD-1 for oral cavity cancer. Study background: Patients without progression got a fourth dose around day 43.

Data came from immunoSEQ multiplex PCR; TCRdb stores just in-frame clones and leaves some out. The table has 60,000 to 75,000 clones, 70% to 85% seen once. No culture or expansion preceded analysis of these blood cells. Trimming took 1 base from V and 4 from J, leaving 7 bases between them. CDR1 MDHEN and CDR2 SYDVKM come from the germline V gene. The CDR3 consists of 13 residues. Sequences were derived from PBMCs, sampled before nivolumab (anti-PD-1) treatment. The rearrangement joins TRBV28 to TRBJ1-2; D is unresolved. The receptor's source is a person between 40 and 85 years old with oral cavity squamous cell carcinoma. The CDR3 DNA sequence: TGTGCCAGCAGTTTATCCGAGGGCTATGGCTACACCTTC. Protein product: CASSLSEGYGYTF.